What follows are 8 T cell receptor beta chains derived from one specimen sequenced in a study of control samples from healthy donors and cancer patients (dated by TCRdb to the early 2020s). The library was produced with the immunoSEQ multiplex PCR assay. TCRdb limited this immuneACCESS table to in-frame rearrangements with V and J called. A share of clones is missing; checked studies link under half to unresolved V genes, and the rest is unexplained. The sample table records tens of thousands of clones; roughly 83% of these occur just once. 47% of the sample is in the top ten clones. Sequences were obtained from blood. These TCRs come from a man aged 55-75 years in good health.

V gene TRBV6-2 or TRBV6-3 combines with J gene TRBJ2-2; 8 bases fit TRBD2. Germline loops: CDR1 MNHEY, CDR2 SVGEGT. The J segment lost 3 bases and the V segment lost 0 bases, leaving 6 bases of the junction unmatched. The CDR3 extends over 17 amino acids. The CDR3 bases are TGTGCCAGCAGTTACTCGCTAGCGGGTGTGTACACCGGGGAGCTGTTTTTT. This encodes CASSYSLAGVYTGELFF.

This rearrangement joins TRBV2 to TRBJ1-5; weak D call: TRBD1 (6 bases). V lost 4 bases to trimming and J lost 0 bases, with 10 bases between them. CDR1 is SNHLY and CDR2 is FYNNEI in the germline V gene. This CDR3 is built from 15 residues. CDR3 bases: TGTGCCAGCAGTGCTCAGGGACATAGCAATCAGCCCCAGCATTTT. Protein sequence: CASSAQGHSNQPQHF.

The chain is built from TRBV5-1 and TRBJ1-4; D is possibly TRBD1 (6 bases). The V and J ends lost 7 bases and 7 bases respectively, with 20 bases between them. Germline V gives CDR1 SGHRS, CDR2 YFSETQ. The CDR3 consists of 15 residues. CDR3 residues: CASGPTGTIGEKLFF. DNA for the CDR3: TGCGCCAGCGGGCCGACAGGCACAATTGGTGAAAAACTGTTTTTT.

The chain is built from TRBV6-5 and TRBJ1-2, with 7 bases matching TRBD1. J lost 3 bases, V lost 6 bases, and 7 bases had no gene match. Germline loops: CDR1 MNHEY, CDR2 SVGAGI. CDR3 size: 14 residues. CDR3: CASRSGQRYYGYTF. Here the CDR3 DNA reads TGTGCCAGCAGGTCGGGACAGCGATACTATGGCTACACCTTC.

In its sample, this clone was seen a few times. The same CDR3 is also encoded by other DNA sequences in this sample. The V and J genes are TRBV9 and TRBJ2-3; perhaps D is TRBD1 or TRBD2 (6 bases each). The CDR3 covers 14 residues. Germline V gene data show CDR1 as SGDLS and CDR2 as YYNGEE. The V end lost 3 bases, the J end lost 6 bases, and 14 bases lay between the germline ends. As DNA, the CDR3 is TGTGCCAGCAGCGCAGGAGGGGGGCCGGATACGCAGTATTTT. Its protein product is CASSAGGGPDTQYF.

As concerns this clone: The limits of the CDR3 on the DNA are not certain, so only TCRdb's listed CDR3 is given. The chain links TRBV7-2 to TRBJ1-1; TRBD1, as called in the table, went unchecked against the DNA. Germline CDR1 reads SGHTA; CDR2 reads FQGNSA. The length of the CDR3 is 13 amino acids, counting both ends. Here the CDR3 reads CASSSPDVPEAFF.

As DNA, the CDR3 is TGTGCCAGCAGTCCTCATCCGGGGCGCGGGAGGGCCACAGATACGCAGTATTTT. It codes for CASSPHPGRGRATDTQYF. J is TRBJ2-3 and V is TRBV2; TRBD2 matches at 9 bases. V was pared by 5 bases and J by 2 bases, with 14 bases of the junction left unmatched. The CDR3 is 18 residues long. The V gene's germline CDR1 is SNHLY and CDR2 FYNNEI.

The J gene is TRBJ1-6, the V gene TRBV7-2; weak D call: TRBD1 (5 bases). The germline V gene has CDR1 SGHTA and CDR2 FQGNSA. The CDR3 length is 15 residues. The ends were cut back, 2 bases at V and 5 bases at J, with 10 bases in the middle. CDR3 coding DNA: TGTGCCAGCAGCTTAAGACAGTCCAATAATTCACCCCTCCACTTT. Its translation is CASSLRQSNNSPLHF.